Following are 10 T cell receptor beta chains from one sample sequenced in a study of shared clonotypes between healthy human individuals. The protocol was immunoSEQ multiplex PCR, while the TCRdb copy is restricted to in-frame clones and leaves out a portion. The profile covers about 2.5 million clones, with less than 95% appearing a single time and around 0.4% taken by the ten largest. Sequencing was carried out using naive CD4+ T cells from PBMCs. Documented subset: CD45RA+ positively selected. These receptors were collected from a man aged 18 to 30 in good health. Some clones in this sample may be carry-over from other donors' samples.

This rearrangement joins TRBV7-2 to TRBJ2-7; D is unclear. Per the germline V gene, CDR1 is SGHTA and CDR2 is FQGNSA. The CDR3 totals 15 residues. Trimming left V 3 bases short and J 6 bases short, with 18 bases between. The CDR3 sequence: CASSLPSTPLREQYF. The CDR3 region has the DNA TGTGCCAGCAGCTTGCCCTCGACCCCCCTACGCGAGCAGTACTTC.

CDR3 DNA sequence: TGCGCCAGCAGCCGCCGTAGTGTCGCGGGAGGGCCCTACAATGAGCAGTTCTTC. Translating it yields CASSRRSVAGGPYNEQFF. This sequence joins TRBV4-3 and TRBJ2-1; 9 bases agree with TRBD2. Per the germline V gene, CDR1 is LGHNA and CDR2 is YSLEER. The CDR3 runs 18 residues. Trimming cost V 4 bases and J 2 bases; bases outside gene matches: 12.

The rearrangement uses TRBV5-5 and TRBJ2-5; 7 positions match TRBD2. The CDR3 has 16 residues. Germline trimming cut 2 bases from V and 2 bases from J; bases unmatched to any gene: 9. Germline assignment: CDR1 SGHKS and CDR2 YYEKEE (reference sequence). CDR3 region: CASSFSREMVQETQYF. The DNA of the CDR3 is TGTGCCAGCAGCTTTTCGCGGGAGATGGTGCAAGAGACCCAGTACTTC.

The V call is TRBV5-1, the J call TRBJ2-7; the match to TRBD1 covers 9 bases. Germline V lookup: CDR1 SGHRS, CDR2 YFSETQ. This CDR3 contains 13 residues. Trimming removed 6 bases from V and 2 bases from J; junction bases left unmatched: 3. The CDR3 loop reads CASIGDRAYEQYF. The CDR3 bases are TGCGCCAGCATTGGGGACAGGGCCTACGAGCAGTACTTC.

Turning to this clone: Additional DNA sequences in this sample encode the identical CDR3. The chain combines TRBV11-2 with TRBJ2-5; 9 bases align to TRBD1. The CDR3 is 15 residues long. Trimming at V came to 5 bases and at J to 5 bases, leaving 9 bases not matched to a gene. CDR1 and CDR2 (germline): SGHAT, FQNNGV. The CDR3 DNA sequence: TGTGCCAGCAGCCCGGGACAGGGTATCGGGGAGACCCAGTACTTC. It codes for CASSPGQGIGETQYF.

The V gene is TRBV2, the J gene TRBJ1-2, with 8 nucleotides matching TRBD1. The CDR3 extends over 15 amino acids. Germline CDR1 SNHLY, CDR2 FYNNEI. With V trimmed by 4 bases and J by 4 bases, 8 bases remained unmatched. CDR3 DNA sequence: TGTGCCAGCAGTGTACGGGACAGGAATCCCTATGGCTACACCTTC. This gives the protein CASSVRDRNPYGYTF.

Details on this clone: The same CDR3 can be traced to other DNA sequences in this sample. V usage is TRBV19 and J usage is TRBJ2-2; D gene unclear. This CDR3 comprises 12 residues. V shed 4 bases and J shed 2 bases, with 2 bases lying between them. CDR1 is LNHDA, CDR2 SQIVND, per germline (reference sequence). CDR3: CASSTNTGELFF. CDR3 DNA: TGTGCCAGTAGTACAAACACCGGGGAGCTGTTTTTT.

The chain links TRBV7-3 to TRBJ1-1; D gene unclear. This CDR3 spans 13 amino acids. Trimming shortened V by 4 bases and J by 0 bases, and 6 bases separated the two germline ends. The germline V gene has CDR1 SGHTA and CDR2 FQGTGA. DNA for the CDR3: TGTGCCAGCAGCTCCGCAATGAACACTGAAGCTTTCTTT. This encodes CASSSAMNTEAFF. The variable domain in full, with the rest retrieved from reference TRBV7-3 and TRBJ1-1, is GAGVSQTPSNKVTEKGKYVELRCDPISGHTALYWYRQSLGQGPEFLIYFQGTGAADDSGLPNDRFFAVRPEGSVSTLKIQRTERGDSAVYLCASSSAMNTEAFFGQGTRLTVV.

As DNA, the CDR3 is TGTGCCAGCAGACCCGACAGGTACTACGAGCAGTACTTC. Translating it yields CASRPDRYYEQYF. The genes are TRBV6-6 and TRBJ2-7, with TRBD1 as a possible D gene (6 bases). Germline V lookup: CDR1 MNHNY, CDR2 SVGAGI (reference sequence). V was cut by 6 bases and J by 3 bases, with 12 bases left in between. The CDR3 contains 13 residues.

Regarding this clone: Other DNA sequences of this sample code for an identical CDR3. The rearrangement joins TRBV6-5 to TRBJ1-1; D is unclear. V shed 5 bases and J shed 2 bases, with 9 bases lying between them. The CDR3 is 13 residues long. From germline, CDR1 is MNHEY and CDR2 SVGAGI. The CDR3 sequence: CASSRSANTEAFF. The DNA of the CDR3 is TGTGCCAGCAGTCGCAGCGCTAACACTGAAGCTTTCTTT.